These 29 T cell receptor beta chains came from one sample sequenced in a study of T-cell reconstitution after alpha-beta-depleted transplantation in children. Construction of the TCRbeta library involved unique molecular identifiers. Each CDR3 protein gets one entry after TCRdb re-called the PCR reads with MiXCR. This sample has nearly 400,000 distinct CDR3 sequences, with roughly 22% found just once. The sample was PBMCs from the stem cell graft donor, taken from the stem cell graft. These receptors all come from a human donor who donated a stem cell graft to a child with acute myeloid leukemia.

The CDR3 region is CASSLAGAPNTEAFF. In DNA form, the CDR3 reads TGCGCCAGCAGCTTGGCTGGGGCCCCGAACACTGAAGCTTTCTTT. The chain links TRBV5-1 to TRBJ1-1; the D gene is possibly TRBD1 (5 bases). V was shortened by 0 bases and J by 1 base, with 10 bases between the two germline ends. Looked up from germline, CDR1 is SGHRS and CDR2 is YFSETQ. This CDR3 is 15 amino acids long.

There are many counts of this clonotype. The chain combines TRBV29-1 with TRBJ2-1, with D perhaps matching TRBD2 (5 bases). The length of the CDR3 is 13 residues. V gave up 4 bases and J gave up 8 bases, with 15 bases separating them. The germline gives CDR1 SQVTM, CDR2 ANQGSEA. The CDR3 sequence: CSVVRGGPDEQFF. CDR3 nucleotide sequence: TGCAGCGTTGTGAGAGGAGGCCCCGATGAGCAGTTCTTC.

In its sample, this clonotype was seen a few times. The chain is built from TRBV29-1 and TRBJ2-1; maybe TRBD2 (6 bases). Trimming removed 4 bases from V and 6 bases from J, with 19 bases in between. The CDR3 is 15 residues long. Germline assignment: CDR1 SQVTM and CDR2 ANQGSEA. The CDR3 DNA reads TGCAGCGTTGCCTATATGGGCCGGAGGGGCAATGAGCAGTTCTTC. Protein product: CSVAYMGRRGNEQFF.

The CDR3 here is CSVGGPGTQYF. CDR3 in DNA: TGCAGCGTGGGAGGGCCAGGGACCCAGTACTTC. This chain uses TRBV29-1 with TRBJ2-5, with 7 bases aligning to TRBD2. With 6 bases clipped from V and 7 bases from J, the junction kept 5 bases outside the gene matches. The germline gives CDR1 SQVTM, CDR2 ANQGSEA. This CDR3 has 11 residues.

This clonotype turned up a few times. The chain combines TRBV7-6 with TRBJ1-4, with 9 bases matching TRBD1. The germline V gene has CDR1 SGHVS and CDR2 FNYEAQ. CDR3 length equals 13 residues. V shed 8 bases, J shed 7 bases, and the junction held 5 bases outside the gene matches. The CDR3 DNA follows: TGTGCCAGCGCGGGACAGGGTAGTGAAAAACTGTTTTTT. This encodes CASAGQGSEKLFF.

This clonotype was counted at least ten times. The chain links TRBV10-3 to TRBJ2-1; D gene ambiguous. Germline assignment: CDR1 ENHRY and CDR2 SYGVKD. This CDR3 has 15 amino acids. Trimming stripped 1 base from V and 1 base from J, with 8 bases between. The CDR3 spells CAISEWTESYNEQFF. The CDR3 DNA reads TGTGCCATCAGTGAGTGGACCGAATCCTACAATGAGCAGTTCTTC.

V gene TRBV18 combines with J gene TRBJ1-1; D uncertain. Germline V CDR1 and CDR2: KGHSH, LQKENI. This CDR3 comprises 13 residues. The V end was cut by 6 bases, the J end by 8 bases, with 16 bases between. CDR3 nucleotides: TGTGCCAGCTCCATACGTAACGAGTTCGAAGCTTTCTTT. Translated, it gives CASSIRNEFEAFF.

The chain employs TRBV15 and TRBJ2-1; D is unclear. The CDR3 runs 12 residues. V dropped 0 bases and J dropped 8 bases, with 5 bases sitting between them. Germline CDR1 reads LNHNV; CDR2 reads YYDKDF (reference sequence). The CDR3 protein is CATSRDIDEQFF. CDR3 bases: TGTGCCACCAGCAGAGACATCGATGAGCAGTTCTTC.

This clonotype was counted at least ten times. The chain employs TRBV4-2 and TRBJ2-5; no clear D gene. V lost 1 base and J lost 2, with 11 bases in between. This CDR3 comprises 15 residues. Germline CDR1 reads LGHNA; CDR2 reads YNFKEQ. CDR3 region: CASSQGDSAQETQYF. Written as DNA, the CDR3 is TGTGCCAGCAGCCAAGGAGATTCGGCACAAGAGACCCAGTACTTC.

This clonotype was observed a few times. The chain is built from TRBV4-1 and TRBJ2-7; TRBD2 matches at 12 bases. This CDR3 spans 18 amino acids. With 3 bases clipped from V and 1 base from J, the junction kept 10 bases outside the gene matches. Germline V CDR1 and CDR2: MGHRA, YSYEKL. The CDR3 nucleotides are TGCGCCAGCAGCCATGGACTAGCGGGACAGGGTTTTTCCTACGAGCAGTACTTC. The encoded protein is CASSHGLAGQGFSYEQYF.

This clonotype was counted at least ten times. The chain joins TRBV29-1 to TRBJ2-3; 7 bases align to TRBD2. Per germline, CDR1 SQVTM and CDR2 ANQGSEA. Unmatched junction bases numbered 8, after V lost 4 bases and J lost 4 bases. There are 14 residues in the CDR3. The CDR3 DNA reads TGCAGCGTTGCCAGGACTAGTTCACCAGATACGCAGTATTTT. Its translation: CSVARTSSPDTQYF.

This clonotype was seen a few times. This rearrangement joins TRBV4-1 to TRBJ1-3; no definite D call. The CDR3 spans 14 residues. CDR1 is MGHRA, CDR2 YSYEKL, per germline. V gave up 1 base and J gave up 0 bases, with 4 bases separating them. CDR3 DNA: TGCGCCAGCAGCCAAGTAAGCTCTGGAAACACCATATATTTT. Encoded protein: CASSQVSSGNTIYF.

This clonotype was seen a handful of times. The V call is TRBV28, the J call TRBJ2-7; TRBD1 is a possible D gene (6 bases). The CDR3 has 15 residues. CDR1 and CDR2 from the germline V gene are MDHEN and SYDVKM. The ends were cut back, 3 bases at V and 5 bases at J, with 17 bases in the middle. For the CDR3, the DNA is TGTGCCAGCAGTTTGGGGAAACAGGGCGCAAACGAGCAGTACTTC. It codes for CASSLGKQGANEQYF.

This clonotype was seen a few times. The gene calls are TRBV4-1 and TRBJ2-5, with 7 bases aligning to TRBD1. Trimming took 1 base from V and 7 from J; bases not matched to a gene: 9. The germline V gene encodes CDR1 MGHRA and CDR2 YSYEKL. The CDR3 runs 15 residues. The CDR3 sequence: CASSQGHRGGLTQYF. In DNA form, the CDR3 reads TGCGCCAGCAGCCAAGGTCACAGGGGCGGGTTGACCCAGTACTTC.

The V call is TRBV28, the J call TRBJ2-3; 11 bases agree with TRBD2. CDR3 size: 15 residues. From germline, CDR1 is MDHEN and CDR2 SYDVKM. With V trimmed by 8 bases and J by 6 bases, 10 bases remained unmatched. The chain's CDR3 is CASHRLAGSHDTQYF. CDR3 sequence (DNA): TGTGCCAGCCACCGACTAGCGGGAAGTCACGATACGCAGTATTTT.

This clonotype was picked up a small number of times. The gene calls are TRBV25-1 and TRBJ2-7; D may be TRBD2 (6 bases). CDR3 length equals 21 residues. CDR1 and CDR2 (germline): MGHDK, SYGVNS. The V end was cut by 3 bases, the J end by 3 bases, with 33 bases between. DNA of the CDR3: TGTGCCAGCAGTGACCCCGAAGACTCCCTAGCGAACAGTGCGGTTCACTACGAGCAGTACTTC. Its translation is CASSDPEDSLANSAVHYEQYF.

This clonotype was seen repeatedly, ten times or more. The V call is TRBV24-1, the J call TRBJ1-2; D is undetermined. Trimming cost V 5 bases and J 1 base, with 7 bases left between them. The CDR3 extends over 13 amino acids. CDR1 is KGHDR and CDR2 is SFDVKD in the germline V gene. Written as DNA, the CDR3 is TGTGCCACCAGTGGACAAAATAACTATGGCTACACCTTC. Residues: CATSGQNNYGYTF.

The J gene is TRBJ2-5, the V gene TRBV4-2; 7 nucleotides agree with TRBD2. Trimming took 2 bases from V and 4 from J; bases not matched to a gene: 10. The germline CDR1 and CDR2 sequences are LGHNA and YNFKEQ. The CDR3 has 16 residues. This CDR3 is CASSQLQAGSGETQYF. The DNA for the CDR3 is TGTGCCAGCAGCCAACTCCAAGCGGGAAGTGGAGAGACCCAGTACTTC.

V gene TRBV12-3 or TRBV12-4 combines with J gene TRBJ1-2; TRBD1 matches at 7 bases. The CDR3 covers 14 residues. V was clipped by 0 bases and J by 8 bases; unmatched bases: 6. The CDR3 spells CASSLAEGAGGYTF. CDR3 DNA: TGTGCCAGCAGTTTAGCGGAGGGGGCTGGAGGCTACACCTTC.

This clonotype was found many times. The rearrangement joins TRBV29-1 to TRBJ1-1, with D perhaps TRBD1 (5 bases). This CDR3 contains 11 residues. Looked up from germline, CDR1 is SQVTM and CDR2 is ANQGSEA. Between the trimmed V and J ends, which lost 7 bases and 3 bases, there was a span of 9 bases. The CDR3 spells CSDAGYTEAFF. The CDR3 nucleotides are TGCAGCGACGCAGGGTACACTGAAGCTTTCTTT.

This chain uses TRBV12-3 or TRBV12-4 with TRBJ1-5; the D gene is possibly TRBD1 (6 bases). The CDR3 is 13 residues long. With 2 bases removed from V and 7 bases from J, the gap between germline ends came to 9 bases. CDR3 bases: TGTGCCAGCAGTTTATGGGGACAACAGCCCCAGCATTTT. This codes for CASSLWGQQPQHF.

In this sample, this clonotype turned up a few times. V usage is TRBV6-1 and J usage is TRBJ2-6, with D maybe TRBD1 (6 bases). The V gene lost 6 bases and the J gene lost 4 bases, with 13 bases spanning the gap. The CDR3 contains 15 residues. The germline V gene encodes CDR1 MNHNS and CDR2 SASEGT. In DNA, the CDR3 is TGTGCCAGCAGAGTACAGGGTGAAGGGGCCAACGTCCTGACTTTC. It is translated as CASRVQGEGANVLTF.

The CDR3 sequence is CASSLARTSGLPGEQYF. The CDR3 DNA reads as TGTGCCAGCAGCTTAGCTAGGACTAGCGGTCTCCCGGGCGAGCAGTACTTC. The chain couples TRBV7-9 to TRBJ2-7; 10 bases are shared with TRBD2. This CDR3 has 17 residues. V lost 0 bases, J lost 6 bases, and 11 bases stayed unmatched. Germline CDR1 and CDR2: SEHNR and FQNEAQ (reference sequence).

This clonotype was counted ten times or more. The chain has TRBV27 and TRBJ2-1; 7 nucleotides align to TRBD2. Germline V gene data show CDR1 as MNHEY and CDR2 as SMNVEV (reference sequence). V lost 5 bases, J lost 4 bases, and 8 bases stayed unmatched. The CDR3 runs to 15 residues. CDR3 nucleotide sequence: TGTGCCAGCAGTATTGGGAGGGCCAAATACAATGAGCAGTTCTTC. Translation: CASSIGRAKYNEQFF.

The rearrangement joins TRBV11-2 to TRBJ2-1, with 11 bases that match TRBD2. This CDR3 spans 18 amino acids. After removal of 2 bases from V and 1 base from J, the junction contained 7 bases not matched to a gene. Per germline, CDR1 SGHAT and CDR2 FQNNGV. CDR3 coding DNA: TGTGCCAGCAGCTTATCCTCTAGCGGGGGGAGGTCCTACAATGAGCAGTTCTTC. It codes for CASSLSSSGGRSYNEQFF. Full variable domain (missing parts from reference TRBV11-2 and TRBJ2-1): EAGVAQSPRYKIIEKRQSVAFWCNPISGHATLYWYQQILGQGPKLLIQFQNNGVVDDSQLPKDRFSAERLKGVDSTLKIQPAKLEDSAVYLCASSLSSSGGRSYNEQFFGPGTRLTVL.

This clonotype was picked up many times. The chain couples TRBV20-1 to TRBJ2-7; TRBD2 agrees at 13 bases. CDR3 length: 15 residues. Germline V gene sequence: CDR1 DFQATT, CDR2 SNEGSKA (reference sequence). Germline trimming cut 3 bases from V and 8 bases from J; bases unmatched to any gene: 10. The CDR3 DNA reads as TGCAGTGCTAGCCCCACGGGACTAGCGGGGATTAAGCAGTACTTC. Translating gives CSASPTGLAGIKQYF.

The sample holds a few counts of this clonotype. The chain recombines TRBV6-1 with TRBJ2-1, with D possibly being TRBD1 or TRBD2 (5 bases each). V was pared by 6 bases and J by 8 bases, with 23 bases between. Germline lookup yields CDR1 MNHNS and CDR2 SASEGT. The CDR3 covers 16 residues. DNA for the CDR3: TGTGCCAGCAGCCCTGGCGAGGGGCCTAGCATCGATGAGCAGTTCTTC. It is translated as CASSPGEGPSIDEQFF.

The V gene is TRBV20-1, the J gene TRBJ2-7, with 11 bases fitting TRBD1. CDR1 DFQATT and CDR2 SNEGSKA come from the germline V gene (reference sequence). This CDR3 contains 14 residues. J gave up 3 bases and V 3 bases, and 4 bases lay outside the gene matches. Here the CDR3 reads CSARPGQGVYEQYF. The CDR3 DNA reads TGCAGTGCTAGGCCGGGACAGGGGGTCTACGAGCAGTACTTC.

In its sample, this clonotype was seen a few times. J is TRBJ1-5 and V is TRBV7-2, with D unresolved. Germline V gene sequence: CDR1 SGHTA, CDR2 FQGNSA. Trimming stripped 5 bases from V and 4 bases from J, with 9 bases between. This CDR3 is built from 13 residues. CDR3 bases: TGTGCCAGCAGCGCGGGGAGGAATCAGCCCCAGCATTTT. The encoded protein is CASSAGRNQPQHF.